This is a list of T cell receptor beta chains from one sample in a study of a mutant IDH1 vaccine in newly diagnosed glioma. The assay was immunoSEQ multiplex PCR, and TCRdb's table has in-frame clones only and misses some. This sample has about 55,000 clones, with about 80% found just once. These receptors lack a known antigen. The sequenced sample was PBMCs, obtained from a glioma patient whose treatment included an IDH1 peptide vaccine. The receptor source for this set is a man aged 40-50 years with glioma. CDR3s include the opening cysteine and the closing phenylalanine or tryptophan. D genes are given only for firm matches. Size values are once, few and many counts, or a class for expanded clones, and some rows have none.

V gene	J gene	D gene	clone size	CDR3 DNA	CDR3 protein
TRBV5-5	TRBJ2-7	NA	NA	TGTGCCAGCAGCCGCCTAACAGCCATCCAATTATACTTC	CASSRLTAIQLYF
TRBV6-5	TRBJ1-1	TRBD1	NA	TGTGCCAGCAGTCCCCGGACAGGGGGCATCACTGAAGCTTTCTTT	CASSPRTGGITEAFF
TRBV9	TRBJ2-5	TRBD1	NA	TGTGCCAGCAGCGTTCGACCGGGACAGCAAGAGACCCAGTACTTC	CASSVRPGQQETQYF
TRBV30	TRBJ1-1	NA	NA	TGTGCCTGGAGTGTACAAGGGAACACTGAAGCTTTCTTT	CAWSVQGNTEAFF
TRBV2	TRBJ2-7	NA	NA	TGTGCCAGCAGTAATGTTGGGCAGTACTTC	CASSNVGQYF
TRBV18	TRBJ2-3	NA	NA	TGTGCCAGCTCACCCCTCGGGGGGCCGGATACGCAGTATTTT	CASSPLGGPDTQYF
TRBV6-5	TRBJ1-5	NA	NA	TGTGCCAGCAGTTACGCCCTCTCACAGCCCCAGCATTTT	CASSYALSQPQHF
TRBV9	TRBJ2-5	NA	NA	TGTGCCAGCAGCGCCCGGACAGAACAAGAGACCCAGTACTTC	CASSARTEQETQYF
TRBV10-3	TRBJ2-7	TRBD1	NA	TGTGCCACCGGCCGGGACAGGGTTCCCTCCGAGCAGTACTTC	CATGRDRVPSEQYF
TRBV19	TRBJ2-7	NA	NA	TGTGCCAGCCGGTCGCAGAATGGTTACGAGCAGTACTTC	CASRSQNGYEQYF
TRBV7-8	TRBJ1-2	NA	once	TGTGCCAGCAGCTACTTAGACAGGCGCTATGGCTACACCTTC	CASSYLDRRYGYTF
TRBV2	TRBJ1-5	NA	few	TGTGCCAGCACAGGGGAGGATCAGCCCCAGCATTTT	CASTGEDQPQHF
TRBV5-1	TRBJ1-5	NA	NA	TGCGCCAGCAGCCTCCTCGGGGGTGAGAGGCAGCCCCAGCATTTT	CASSLLGGERQPQHF
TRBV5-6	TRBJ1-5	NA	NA	TGTGCCAGCAGCTTGAACGGGGCCAGGCAGCCCCAGCATTTT	CASSLNGARQPQHF
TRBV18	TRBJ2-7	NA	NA	TGTGCCAGCTCACTTAGGAAAGACACGAGGCTTTCCTACGAGCAGTACTTC	CASSLRKDTRLSYEQYF
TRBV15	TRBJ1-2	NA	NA	TGTGCCACCAGCAGAGATAAAGACAGGTTCGGCTACACCTTC	CATSRDKDRFGYTF
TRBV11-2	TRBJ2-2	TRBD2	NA	TGTGCCAGCAGCCCGCGTCTAGCGGGGGGGCGTAACGGGGAGCTGTTTTTT	CASSPRLAGGRNGELFF
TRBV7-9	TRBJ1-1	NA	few	TGTGCCAGCAGCTTAGGGACTGAAGCTTTCTTT	CASSLGTEAFF
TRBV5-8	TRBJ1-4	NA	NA	TGTGCCAGCAGCTTGGGGTCGGGGACTAATGAAAAACTGTTTTTT	CASSLGSGTNEKLFF
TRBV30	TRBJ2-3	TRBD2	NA	TGTGCCTGGAGTGTCGGGCTAGCGGGGGGAAATACGCAGTATTTT	CAWSVGLAGGNTQYF
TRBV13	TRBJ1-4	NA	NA	TGTGCCAGCAGCCCATGGGGGAAGCGGGGTAATGAAAAACTGTTTTTT	CASSPWGKRGNEKLFF
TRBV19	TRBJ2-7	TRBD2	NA	TGTGCCAGTAGCCTAGCGGGGGCCAACTACGAGCAGTACTTC	CASSLAGANYEQYF
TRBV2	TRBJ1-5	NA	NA	TGTGCCAGCAGTATGAGGACCCGCGGCAATCAGCCCCAGCATTTT	CASSMRTRGNQPQHF
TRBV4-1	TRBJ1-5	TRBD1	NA	TGCGCCAGCAGCCTTGGGACAGGTGATCAGCCCCAGCATTTT	CASSLGTGDQPQHF